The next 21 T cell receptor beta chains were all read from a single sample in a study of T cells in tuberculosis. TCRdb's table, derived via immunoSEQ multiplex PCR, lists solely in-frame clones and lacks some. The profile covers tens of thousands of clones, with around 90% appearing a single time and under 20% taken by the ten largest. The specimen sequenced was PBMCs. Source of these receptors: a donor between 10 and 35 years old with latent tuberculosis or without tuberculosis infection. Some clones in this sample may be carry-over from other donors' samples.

CDR3 nucleotide sequence: TGCGCCAGCAGTGAGCCCAGGGATCCGATTGGGTCGCCCCAGCATTTT. The encoded protein is CASSEPRDPIGSPQHF. The rearrangement uses TRBV10-2 and TRBJ1-5; weak D call: TRBD1 (5 bases). The germline CDR1 and CDR2 sequences are WSHSY and SAAADI. Trimming removed 2 bases from V and 9 bases from J, with 20 bases in between. This CDR3 has 16 residues.

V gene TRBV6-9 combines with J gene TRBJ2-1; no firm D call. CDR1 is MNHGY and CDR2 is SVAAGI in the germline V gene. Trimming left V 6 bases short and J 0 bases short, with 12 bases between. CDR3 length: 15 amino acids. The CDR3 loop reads CASRLTQASYNEQFF. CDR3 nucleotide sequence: TGTGCCAGCAGACTTACTCAAGCCTCCTACAATGAGCAGTTCTTC.

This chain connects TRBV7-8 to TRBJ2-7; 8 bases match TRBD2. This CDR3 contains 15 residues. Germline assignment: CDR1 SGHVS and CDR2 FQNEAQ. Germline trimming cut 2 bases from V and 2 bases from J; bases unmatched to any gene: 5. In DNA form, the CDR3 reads TGTGCCAGCAGCTTAACTAGCGGACCTACCTACGAGCAGTACTTC. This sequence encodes CASSLTSGPTYEQYF.

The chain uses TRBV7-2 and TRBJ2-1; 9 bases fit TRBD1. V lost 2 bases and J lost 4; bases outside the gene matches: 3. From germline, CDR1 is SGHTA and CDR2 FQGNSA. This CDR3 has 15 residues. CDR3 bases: TGTGCCAGCAGCTTAACAGGGACAGGGTACAATGAGCAGTTCTTC. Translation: CASSLTGTGYNEQFF.

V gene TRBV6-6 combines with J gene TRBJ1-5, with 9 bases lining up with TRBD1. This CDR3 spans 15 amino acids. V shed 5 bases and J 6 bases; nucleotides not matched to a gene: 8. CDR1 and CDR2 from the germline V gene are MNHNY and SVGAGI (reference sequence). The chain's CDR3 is CASSRGQGIRQPQHF. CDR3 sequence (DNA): TGTGCCAGCAGTAGAGGACAGGGGATTCGTCAGCCCCAGCATTTT.

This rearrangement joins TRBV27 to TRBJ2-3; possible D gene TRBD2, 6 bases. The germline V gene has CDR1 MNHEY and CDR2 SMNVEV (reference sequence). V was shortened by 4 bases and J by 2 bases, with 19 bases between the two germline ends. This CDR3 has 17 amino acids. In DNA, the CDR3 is TGTGCCAGCAGTTCTCGCCTGACTAGTCGATCCACAGATACGCAGTATTTT. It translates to CASSSRLTSRSTDTQYF.

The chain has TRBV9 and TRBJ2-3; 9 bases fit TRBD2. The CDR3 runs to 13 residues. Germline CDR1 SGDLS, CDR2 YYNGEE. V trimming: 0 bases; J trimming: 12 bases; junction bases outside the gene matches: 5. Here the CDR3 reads CASSVAVGLAQYF. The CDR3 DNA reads TGTGCCAGCAGCGTAGCCGTGGGACTAGCTCAGTATTTT.

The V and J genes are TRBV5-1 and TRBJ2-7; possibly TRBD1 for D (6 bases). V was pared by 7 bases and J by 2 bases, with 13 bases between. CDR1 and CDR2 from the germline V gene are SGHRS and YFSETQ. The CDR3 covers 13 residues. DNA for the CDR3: TGCGCCAGCCGAAGCGGACAGACCTACGAGCAGTACTTC. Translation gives CASRSGQTYEQYF. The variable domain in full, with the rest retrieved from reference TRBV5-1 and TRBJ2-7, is KAGVTQTPRYLIKTRGQQVTLSCSPISGHRSVSWYQQTPGQGLQFLFEYFSETQRNKGNFPGRFSGRQFSNSRSEMNVSTLELGDSALYLCASRSGQTYEQYFGPGTRLTVT.

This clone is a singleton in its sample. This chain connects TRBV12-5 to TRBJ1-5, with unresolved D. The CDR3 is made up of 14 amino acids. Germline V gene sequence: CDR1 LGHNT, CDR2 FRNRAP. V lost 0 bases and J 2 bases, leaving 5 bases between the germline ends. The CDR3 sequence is CASGLVTGNQPQHF. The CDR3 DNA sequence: TGTGCTAGTGGTTTGGTAACTGGCAATCAGCCCCAGCATTTT.

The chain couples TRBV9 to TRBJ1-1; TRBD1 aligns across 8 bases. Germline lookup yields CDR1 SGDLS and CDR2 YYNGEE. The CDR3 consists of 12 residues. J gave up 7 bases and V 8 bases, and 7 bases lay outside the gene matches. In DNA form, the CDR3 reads TGTGCCAGTGCGACAGGGGCGAGTGAAGCTTTCTTT. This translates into CASATGASEAFF.

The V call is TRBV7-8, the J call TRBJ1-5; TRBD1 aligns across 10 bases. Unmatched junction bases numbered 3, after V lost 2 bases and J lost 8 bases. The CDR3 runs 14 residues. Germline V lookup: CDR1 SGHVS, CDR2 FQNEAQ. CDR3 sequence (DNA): TGTGCCAGCAGCTTATATGGGACAGGGGAGCCCCAGCATTTT. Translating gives CASSLYGTGEPQHF.

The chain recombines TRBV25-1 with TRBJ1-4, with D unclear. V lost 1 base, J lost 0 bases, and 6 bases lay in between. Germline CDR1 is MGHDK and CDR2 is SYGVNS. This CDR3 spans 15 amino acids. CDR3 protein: CASSESPSTNEKLFF. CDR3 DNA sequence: TGTGCCAGCAGTGAATCCCCCTCAACTAATGAAAAACTGTTTTTT.

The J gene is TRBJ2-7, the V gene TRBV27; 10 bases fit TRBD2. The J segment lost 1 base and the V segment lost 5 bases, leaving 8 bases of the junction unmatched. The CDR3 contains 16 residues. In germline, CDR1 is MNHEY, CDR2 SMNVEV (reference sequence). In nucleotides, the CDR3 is TGTGCCAGCAGTCCCACACTAGCGGGAATATCCTACGAGCAGTACTTC. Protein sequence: CASSPTLAGISYEQYF.

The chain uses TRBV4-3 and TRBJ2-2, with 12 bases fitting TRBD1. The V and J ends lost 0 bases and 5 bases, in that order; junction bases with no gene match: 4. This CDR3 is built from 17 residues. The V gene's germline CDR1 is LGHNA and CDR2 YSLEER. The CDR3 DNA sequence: TGCGCCAGCAGCCAAGAACCGGGACAGGGGGCGACCGGGGAGCTGTTTTTT. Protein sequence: CASSQEPGQGATGELFF.

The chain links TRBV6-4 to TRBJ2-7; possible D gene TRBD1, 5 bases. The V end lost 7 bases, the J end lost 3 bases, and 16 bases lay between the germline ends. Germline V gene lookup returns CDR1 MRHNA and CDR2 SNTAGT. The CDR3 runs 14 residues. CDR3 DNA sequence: TGTGCCAGCAAGGTCGACAGTTTAAACTACGAGCAGTACTTC. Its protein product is CASKVDSLNYEQYF.

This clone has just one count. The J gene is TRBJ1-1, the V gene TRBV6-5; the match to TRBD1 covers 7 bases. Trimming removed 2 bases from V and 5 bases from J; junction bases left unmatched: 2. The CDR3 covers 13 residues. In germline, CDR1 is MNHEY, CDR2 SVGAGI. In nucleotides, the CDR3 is TGTGCCAGCAGTTACAGGGGGCAGACTGAAGCTTTCTTT. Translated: CASSYRGQTEAFF.

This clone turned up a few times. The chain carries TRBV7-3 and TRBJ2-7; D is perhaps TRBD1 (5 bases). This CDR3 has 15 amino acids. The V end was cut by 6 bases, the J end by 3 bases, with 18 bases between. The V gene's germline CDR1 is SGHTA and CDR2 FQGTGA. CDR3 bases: TGTGCCAGCAGTCCCGACCCAGGGTCGGGCTACGAGCAGTACTTC. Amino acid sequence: CASSPDPGSGYEQYF.

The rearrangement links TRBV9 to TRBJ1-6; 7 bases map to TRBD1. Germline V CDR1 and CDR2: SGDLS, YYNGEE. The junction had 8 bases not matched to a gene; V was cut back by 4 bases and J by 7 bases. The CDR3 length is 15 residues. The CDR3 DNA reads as TGTGCCAGCAGCAACAGGGGCGCCCCCAATTCACCCCTCCACTTT. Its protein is CASSNRGAPNSPLHF.

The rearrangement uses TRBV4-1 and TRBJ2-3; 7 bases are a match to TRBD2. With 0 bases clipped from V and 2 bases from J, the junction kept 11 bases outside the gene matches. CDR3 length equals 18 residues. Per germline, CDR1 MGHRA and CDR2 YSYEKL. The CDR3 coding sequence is TGCGCCAGCAGCCAAGATGAAGGGGCTAGCGGCTTCACAGATACGCAGTATTTT. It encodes CASSQDEGASGFTDTQYF.

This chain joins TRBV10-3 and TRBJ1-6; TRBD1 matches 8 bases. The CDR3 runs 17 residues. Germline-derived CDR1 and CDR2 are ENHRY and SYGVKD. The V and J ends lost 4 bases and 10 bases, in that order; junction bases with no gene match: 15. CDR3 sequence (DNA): TGTGCCATCAGTGGCACCGGGACAGGAAAATCAGGGTCACCCCTCCACTTT. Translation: CAISGTGTGKSGSPLHF.

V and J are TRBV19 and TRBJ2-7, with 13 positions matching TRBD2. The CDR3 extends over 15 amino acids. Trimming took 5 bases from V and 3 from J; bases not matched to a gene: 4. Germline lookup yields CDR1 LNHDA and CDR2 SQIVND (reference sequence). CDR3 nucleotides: TGTGCCAGTAGTTGGAGGACTAGCGGGAGCTACGAGCAGTACTTC. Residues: CASSWRTSGSYEQYF.